These 12 T cell receptor beta chains were sequenced from one sample in a study of shared clonotypes between healthy human individuals. TCRdb's table, derived via immunoSEQ multiplex PCR, lists solely in-frame clones and lacks some. The profile shows 490,000 or so clones, roughly four fifths of them singletons. Sequenced: PBMCs. The source of these receptors is a woman aged 40 to 50 in good health. Some clones in this sample may be carry-over from other donors' samples.

This sequence joins TRBV5-4 and TRBJ2-2, with D possibly TRBD1 on 5 matching bases. CDR1 SGHNT and CDR2 YYREEE come from the germline V gene (reference sequence). V lost 1 base to trimming and J lost 5 bases, with 21 bases between them. The CDR3 has 18 amino acids. In DNA, the CDR3 is TGTGCCAGCAGCTTGACTATCGGGCGTGTGGCAGGGACCGGGGAGCTGTTTTTT. Its translation: CASSLTIGRVAGTGELFF.

The chain is built from TRBV7-3 and TRBJ1-5, with TRBD1 as a possible D gene (6 bases). This CDR3 comprises 15 residues. Per the germline V gene, CDR1 is SGHTA and CDR2 is FQGTGA. Between the trimmed V and J ends, which lost 1 base and 4 bases, there was a span of 11 bases. CDR3 region: CASSLIGGGNQPQHF. In DNA form, the CDR3 reads TGTGCCAGCAGCTTAATTGGGGGCGGTAATCAGCCCCAGCATTTT. Full variable domain (remainder filled in from reference TRBV7-3 and TRBJ1-5): GAGVSQTPSNKVTEKGKYVELRCDPISGHTALYWYRQSLGQGPEFLIYFQGTGAADDSGLPNDRFFAVRPEGSVSTLKIQRTERGDSAVYLCASSLIGGGNQPQHFGDGTRLSIL.

This chain connects TRBV18 to TRBJ2-3; the D gene could be TRBD1 or TRBD2 (5 bases each). V was shortened by 3 bases and J by 2 bases, with 12 bases between the two germline ends. This CDR3 is built from 15 residues. Germline-derived CDR1 and CDR2 are KGHSH and LQKENI. The CDR3 spells CASSPGVADTDTQYF. The CDR3 region has the DNA TGTGCCAGCTCACCGGGGGTAGCCGACACAGATACGCAGTATTTT.

V is TRBV19 and J is TRBJ1-2; D possibly corresponds to TRBD1 (5 bases). Deletions cut 7 bases from V and 1 base from J, with 13 bases between. The CDR3 spans 14 residues. The germline V gene has CDR1 LNHDA and CDR2 SQIVND (reference sequence). CDR3 DNA: TGTGCCAGTAAGGAAGGGGCCCTTAACTATGGCTACACCTTC. Translating gives CASKEGALNYGYTF.

Of note for this clone: Just one base apart from a much larger clone, this may be a read error. DNA for the CDR3: TGCGCCAGCAGGGCTGAGGACGCCGGGGAGCTGTTTTTT. Amino acids: CASRAEDAGELFF. The gene calls are TRBV10-2 and TRBJ2-2; D remains ambiguous. Trimming removed 6 bases from V and 6 bases from J, with 11 bases in between. The germline gives CDR1 WSHSY, CDR2 SAAADI. The CDR3 is 13 residues long.

The chain couples TRBV2 to TRBJ2-7; 10 nucleotides align to TRBD2. Germline values: CDR1 SNHLY, CDR2 FYNNEI. This CDR3 is 14 amino acids long. Losses at the gene ends were 5 bases for V and 5 bases for J; bases not matched to a gene: 6. CDR3 amino acids: CASSRSSGSNEQYF. The CDR3 region has the DNA TGTGCCAGCAGTAGGTCTAGCGGGAGTAACGAGCAGTACTTC.

The rearrangement uses TRBV25-1 and TRBJ2-7; 9 bases fit TRBD1. V lost 3 bases and J lost 6; bases outside the gene matches: 9. The CDR3 is made up of 15 amino acids. Germline V gene data show CDR1 as MGHDK and CDR2 as SYGVNS. The CDR3 DNA is TGTGCCAGCAGTGATTGGGGGACAGGGTTAGCCGAGCAGTACTTC. Protein: CASSDWGTGLAEQYF.

The CDR3 sequence is CASTLSLQGHGYTF. The CDR3 coding sequence is TGTGCCAGCACCTTATCCCTTCAGGGTCACGGCTACACCTTC. V is TRBV6-6 and J is TRBJ1-2; D might be TRBD1 (5 bases). Germline V gives CDR1 MNHNY, CDR2 SVGAGI (reference sequence). The CDR3 extends over 14 amino acids. Trimming shortened V by 7 bases and J by 8 bases, and 20 bases separated the two germline ends.

The V call is TRBV7-9, the J call TRBJ2-1, with D unclear. Deletions cut 1 base from V and 10 bases from J, with 8 bases between. The V gene's germline CDR1 is SEHNR and CDR2 FQNEAQ (reference sequence). This CDR3 region has 12 residues. The CDR3 reads CASSLVIKEQFF. In DNA, the CDR3 is TGTGCCAGCAGCTTAGTGATAAAAGAGCAGTTCTTC. Supplemented by reference TRBV7-9 and TRBJ2-1, the full variable domain reads DTGVSQNPRHKITKRGQNVTFRCDPISEHNRLYWYRQTLGQGPEFLTYFQNEAQLEKSRLLSDRFSAERPKGSFSTLEIQRTEQGDSAMYLCASSLVIKEQFFGPGTRLTVL.

The chain uses TRBV4-2 and TRBJ2-7, with D possibly TRBD2 on 6 matching bases. Trimming shortened V by 3 bases and J by 3 bases, and 21 bases separated the two germline ends. The CDR3 contains 17 residues. The germline gives CDR1 LGHNA, CDR2 YNFKEQ. DNA of the CDR3: TGTGCCAGCAGCCACCTAGATGGAGGGATTATGGACTACGAGCAGTACTTC. It codes for CASSHLDGGIMDYEQYF.

This clone was seen a single time. The chain is built from TRBV7-2 and TRBJ2-3; 7 bases match TRBD1. CDR3 length equals 15 residues. Per germline, CDR1 SGHTA and CDR2 FQGNSA. Trimming removed 6 bases from V and 1 base from J; junction bases left unmatched: 7. The CDR3: CASSLHRGGTDTQYF. DNA for the CDR3: TGTGCCAGCAGTTTACACAGGGGTGGCACAGATACGCAGTATTTT. Complete variable domain (other parts from reference TRBV7-2 and TRBJ2-3): GAGVSQSPSNKVTEKGKDVELRCDPISGHTALYWYRQSLGQGLEFLIYFQGNSAPDKSGLPSDRFSAERTGGSVSTLTIQRTQQEDSAVYLCASSLHRGGTDTQYFGPGTRLTVL.

This clone was seen just once. V gene TRBV7-6 combines with J gene TRBJ2-2, with 10 nucleotides matching TRBD1. Germline CDR1 and CDR2: SGHVS and FNYEAQ. V lost 5 bases and J lost 3; bases outside the gene matches: 6. The CDR3 sequence is 16 residues long. DNA for the CDR3: TGTGCCAGCAGCATAAGACAGGGGGCATACACCGGGGAGCTGTTTTTT. This sequence encodes CASSIRQGAYTGELFF.